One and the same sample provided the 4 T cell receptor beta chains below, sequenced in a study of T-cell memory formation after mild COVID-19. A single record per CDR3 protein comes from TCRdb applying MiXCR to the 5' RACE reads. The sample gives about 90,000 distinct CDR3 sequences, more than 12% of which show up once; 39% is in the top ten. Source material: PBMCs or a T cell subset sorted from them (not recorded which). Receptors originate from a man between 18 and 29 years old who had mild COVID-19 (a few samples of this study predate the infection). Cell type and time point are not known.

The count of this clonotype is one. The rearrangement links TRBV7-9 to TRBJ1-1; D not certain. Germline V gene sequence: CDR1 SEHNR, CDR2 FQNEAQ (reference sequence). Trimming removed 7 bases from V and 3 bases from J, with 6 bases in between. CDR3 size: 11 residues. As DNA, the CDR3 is TGTGCCAGCACCGAATACACTGAAGCTTTCTTT. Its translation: CASTEYTEAFF.

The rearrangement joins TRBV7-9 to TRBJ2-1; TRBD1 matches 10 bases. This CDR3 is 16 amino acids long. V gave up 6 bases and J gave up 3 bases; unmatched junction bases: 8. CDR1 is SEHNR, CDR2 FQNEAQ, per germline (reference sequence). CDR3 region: CASSHGQGGNYNEQFF. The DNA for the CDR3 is TGTGCCAGCAGTCATGGACAGGGGGGGAACTACAATGAGCAGTTCTTC.

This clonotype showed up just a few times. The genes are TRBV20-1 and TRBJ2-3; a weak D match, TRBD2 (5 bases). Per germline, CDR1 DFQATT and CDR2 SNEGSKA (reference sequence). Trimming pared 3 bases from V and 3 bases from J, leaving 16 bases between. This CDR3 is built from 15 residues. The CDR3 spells CSASFRGTVTDTQYF. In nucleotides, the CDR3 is TGCAGTGCTAGTTTCCGGGGTACAGTTACAGATACGCAGTATTTT.

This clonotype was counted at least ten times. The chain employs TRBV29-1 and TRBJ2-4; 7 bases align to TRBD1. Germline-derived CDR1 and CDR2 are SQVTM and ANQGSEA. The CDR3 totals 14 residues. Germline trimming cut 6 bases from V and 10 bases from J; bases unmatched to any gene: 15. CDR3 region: CSVTPTGWKGIQYF. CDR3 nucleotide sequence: TGCAGCGTAACCCCGACAGGGTGGAAGGGGATTCAGTACTTC.